The 4 T cell receptor beta chains below all came from one sample that was sequenced in a study of T-cell reconstitution after alpha-beta-depleted transplantation in children. Unique molecular identifiers featured in how the TCRbeta library was prepared. TCRdb re-called the PCR reads through MiXCR, storing one row per CDR3 protein. The data show hundreds of thousands of distinct CDR3 sequences, 6.5% to 10% seen once. The sample was PBMCs, mostly from graft donor cells, taken 180 days after TCRalphabeta/CD19-depleted stem cell transplant. These receptors all stem from a male patient younger than 18 who had a stem cell transplant for acute lymphoblastic leukemia, so the T cells may come from the graft donor.

This chain links TRBV19 with TRBJ1-2; no definite D call. Trimming cost V 3 bases and J 3 bases, with 11 bases left between them. Germline V gene lookup returns CDR1 LNHDA and CDR2 SQIVND (reference sequence). CDR3 length: 14 amino acids. CDR3 nucleotides: TGTGCCAGTAGTATCGGGCTCGTAGACTATGGCTACACCTTC. Protein product: CASSIGLVDYGYTF.

This clonotype has at least ten counts. V is TRBV29-1 and J is TRBJ2-5, with 7 bases matching TRBD1. The germline gives CDR1 SQVTM, CDR2 ANQGSEA. This CDR3 comprises 17 residues. V lost 6 bases and J lost 1; bases outside the gene matches: 17. The CDR3 reads CSVDETGLERTQETQYF. As DNA, the CDR3 is TGCAGCGTCGACGAGACAGGGTTGGAGAGGACCCAAGAGACCCAGTACTTC.

There are a few counts of this clonotype. The CDR3 spells CASSGAPIFYEQYF. The CDR3 DNA reads TGTGCCAGCTCCGGGGCCCCGATTTTCTACGAGCAGTACTTC. The rearrangement links TRBV28 to TRBJ2-7; D is possibly TRBD1 or TRBD2 (5 bases each). Germline V lookup: CDR1 MDHEN, CDR2 SYDVKM. This CDR3 region has 14 residues. The V gene lost 8 bases and the J gene lost 3 bases, with 17 bases spanning the gap.

This clonotype was observed many times. The chain combines TRBV3-1 with TRBJ1-2, with unresolved D. Per the germline V gene, CDR1 is LGHDT and CDR2 is YNNKEL (reference sequence). The ends were cut back, 4 bases at V and 7 bases at J, with 13 bases in the middle. The CDR3 sequence is 13 residues long. CDR3 in amino acids: CASSPLESPGYTF. CDR3 DNA sequence: TGTGCCAGCAGCCCCCTTGAGAGTCCTGGCTACACCTTC. The full variable domain, its missing parts supplied by reference TRBV3-1 and TRBJ1-2, is DTAVSQTPKYLVTQMGNDKSIKCEQNLGHDTMYWYKQDSKKFLKIMFSYNNKELIINETVPNRFSPKSPDKAHLNLHINSLELGDSAVYFCASSPLESPGYTFGSGTRLTVV.